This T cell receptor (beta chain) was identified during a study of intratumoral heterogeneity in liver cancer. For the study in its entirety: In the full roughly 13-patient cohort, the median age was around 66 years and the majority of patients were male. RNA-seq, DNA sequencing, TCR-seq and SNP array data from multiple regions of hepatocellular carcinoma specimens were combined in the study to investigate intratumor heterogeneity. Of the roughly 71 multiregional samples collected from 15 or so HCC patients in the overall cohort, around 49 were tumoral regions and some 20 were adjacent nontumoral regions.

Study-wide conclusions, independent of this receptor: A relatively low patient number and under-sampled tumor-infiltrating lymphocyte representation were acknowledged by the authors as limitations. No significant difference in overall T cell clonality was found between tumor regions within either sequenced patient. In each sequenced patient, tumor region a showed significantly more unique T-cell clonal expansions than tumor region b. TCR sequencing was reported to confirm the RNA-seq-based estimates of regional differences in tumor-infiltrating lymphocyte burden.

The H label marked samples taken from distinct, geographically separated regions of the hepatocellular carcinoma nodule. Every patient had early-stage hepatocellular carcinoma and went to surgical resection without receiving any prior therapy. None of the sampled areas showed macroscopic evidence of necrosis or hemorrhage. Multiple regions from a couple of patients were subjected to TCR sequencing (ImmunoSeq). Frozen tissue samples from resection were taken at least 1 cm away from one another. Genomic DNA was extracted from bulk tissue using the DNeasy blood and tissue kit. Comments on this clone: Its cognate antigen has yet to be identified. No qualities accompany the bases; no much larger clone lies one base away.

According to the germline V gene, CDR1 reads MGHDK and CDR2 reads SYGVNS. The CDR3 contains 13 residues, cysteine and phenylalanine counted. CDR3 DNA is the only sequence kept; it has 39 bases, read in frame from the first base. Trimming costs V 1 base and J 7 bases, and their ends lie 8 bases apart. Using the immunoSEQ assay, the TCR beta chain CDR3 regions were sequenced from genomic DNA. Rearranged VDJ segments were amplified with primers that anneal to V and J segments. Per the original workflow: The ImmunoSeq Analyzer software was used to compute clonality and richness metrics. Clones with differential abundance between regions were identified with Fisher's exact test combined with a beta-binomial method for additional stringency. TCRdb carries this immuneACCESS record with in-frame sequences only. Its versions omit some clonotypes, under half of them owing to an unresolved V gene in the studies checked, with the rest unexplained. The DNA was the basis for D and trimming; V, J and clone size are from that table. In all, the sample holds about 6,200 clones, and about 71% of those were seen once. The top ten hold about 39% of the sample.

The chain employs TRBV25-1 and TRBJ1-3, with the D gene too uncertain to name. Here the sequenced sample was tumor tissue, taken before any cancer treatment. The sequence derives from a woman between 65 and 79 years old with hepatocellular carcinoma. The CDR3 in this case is CASSEWGENTIYF. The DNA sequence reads TGTGCCAGCAGTGAATGGGGAGAGAACACCATATATTTT.